The clone carrying this T cell receptor (beta chain) occurred a few times. Its specificity is unknown. The data stem from a study of T cells in Graves' hyperthyroidism and ophthalmopathy. Germline CDR1 reads SGHNT; CDR2 reads YENEEA. Trimming cost V 5 bases and J 5 bases, with 22 bases left between them. This CDR3 is built from 17 residues. Overall study findings and caveats: A model of 13 V-J features distinguished ophthalmopathy from stable hyperthyroidism. Researchers found most expanded thyroid clonotypes above 0.001 in blood as well.

The study based diagnoses on clinical symptoms, serum thyroxine and TRAb, thyroid ultrasound and orbital computed tomography. Amplification of TCR beta CDR3 regions used RNA as the template. HTBI primers were the set used in a first-round RT-PCR of the TCR CDR3. TCRdb re-analysed the multiplex PCR reads in MiXCR, keeping a single row per CDR3 protein. Here the sample spans fewer than 900,000 distinct CDR3 sequences, roughly 17% being singletons. The V call is TRBV11-3, the J call TRBJ2-1, with TRBD1 as a possible D gene (7 bases). The receptor's source is a man between 18 and 35 years old with Graves' hyperthyroidism. Source material: blood. CDR3 DNA: TGTGCCAGCAGCATGGGATTGTGGGGACAGCGGGACAATGAGCAGTTCTTC. It encodes CASSMGLWGQRDNEQFF.